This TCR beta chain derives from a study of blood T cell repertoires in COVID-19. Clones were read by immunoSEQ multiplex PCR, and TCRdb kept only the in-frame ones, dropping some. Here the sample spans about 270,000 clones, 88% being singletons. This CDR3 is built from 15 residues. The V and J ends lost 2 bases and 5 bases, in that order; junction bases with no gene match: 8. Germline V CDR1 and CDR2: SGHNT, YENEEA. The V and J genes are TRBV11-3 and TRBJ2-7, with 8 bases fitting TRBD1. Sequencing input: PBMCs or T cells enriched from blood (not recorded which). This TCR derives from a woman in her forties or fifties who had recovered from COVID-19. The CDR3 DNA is TGTGCCAGCAGCTTAAGCACAGGGGGACAAAACGAGCAGTACTTC. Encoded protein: CASSLSTGGQNEQYF.